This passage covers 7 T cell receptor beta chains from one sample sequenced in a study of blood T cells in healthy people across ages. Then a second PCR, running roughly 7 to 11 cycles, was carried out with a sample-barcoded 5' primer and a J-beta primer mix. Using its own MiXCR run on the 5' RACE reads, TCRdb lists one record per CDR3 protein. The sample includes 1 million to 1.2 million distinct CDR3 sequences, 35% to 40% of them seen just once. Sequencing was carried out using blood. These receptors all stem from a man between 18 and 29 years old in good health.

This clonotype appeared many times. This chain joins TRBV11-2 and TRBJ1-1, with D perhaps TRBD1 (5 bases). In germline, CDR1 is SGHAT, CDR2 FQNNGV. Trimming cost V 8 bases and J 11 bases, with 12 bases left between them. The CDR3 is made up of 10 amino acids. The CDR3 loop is CASGGPAAFF. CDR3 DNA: TGTGCCAGCGGGGGTCCAGCCGCTTTCTTT.

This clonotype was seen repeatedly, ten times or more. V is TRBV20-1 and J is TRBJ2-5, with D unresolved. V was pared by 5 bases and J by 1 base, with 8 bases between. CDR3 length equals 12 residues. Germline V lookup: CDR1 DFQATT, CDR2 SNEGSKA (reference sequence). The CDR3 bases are TGCAGTGCTCATGATGGCCAAGAGACCCAGTACTTC. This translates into CSAHDGQETQYF.

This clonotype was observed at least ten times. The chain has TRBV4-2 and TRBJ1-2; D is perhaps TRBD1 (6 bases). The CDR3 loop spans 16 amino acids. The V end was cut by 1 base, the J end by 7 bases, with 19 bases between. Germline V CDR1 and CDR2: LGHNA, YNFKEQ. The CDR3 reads CASSQGGAGVVVGYTF. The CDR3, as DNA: TGTGCCAGCAGCCAAGGAGGGGCAGGGGTGGTTGTTGGCTACACCTTC.

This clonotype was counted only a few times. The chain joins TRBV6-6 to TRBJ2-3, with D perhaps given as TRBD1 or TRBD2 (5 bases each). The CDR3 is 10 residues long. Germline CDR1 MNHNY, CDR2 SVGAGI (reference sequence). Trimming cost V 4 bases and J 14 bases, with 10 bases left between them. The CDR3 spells CASSSPGLYF. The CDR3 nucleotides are TGTGCCAGCAGTTCGCCGGGGCTGTATTTT.

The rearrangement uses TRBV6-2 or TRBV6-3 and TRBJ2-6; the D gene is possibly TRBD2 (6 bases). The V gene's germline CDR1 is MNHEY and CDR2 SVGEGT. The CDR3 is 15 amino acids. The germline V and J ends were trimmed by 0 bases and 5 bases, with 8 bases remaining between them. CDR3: CASSYSTRRANVLTF. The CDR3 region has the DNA TGTGCCAGCAGTTACTCGACTAGGAGGGCCAACGTCCTGACTTTC.

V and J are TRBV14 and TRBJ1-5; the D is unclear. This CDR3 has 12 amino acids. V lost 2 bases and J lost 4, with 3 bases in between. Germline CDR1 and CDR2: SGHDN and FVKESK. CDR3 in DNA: TGTGCCAGCAGCCAACATAATCAGCCCCAGCATTTT. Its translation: CASSQHNQPQHF.

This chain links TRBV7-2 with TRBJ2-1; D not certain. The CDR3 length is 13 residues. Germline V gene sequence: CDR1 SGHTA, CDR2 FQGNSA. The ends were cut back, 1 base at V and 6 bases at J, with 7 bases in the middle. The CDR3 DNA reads TGTGCCAGCAGCTTAGGTTTCGCCAATGAGCAGTTCTTC. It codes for CASSLGFANEQFF.